This TCR beta chain was obtained from a study of blood T cell repertoires in COVID-19. CDR1 MDHEN and CDR2 SYDVKM come from the germline V gene. Trimming removed 3 bases at V and 7 bases at J, with 9 bases between. This CDR3 has 12 residues. Produced via immunoSEQ multiplex PCR; TCRdb's table is partial and in-frame only. The sample contains more than 450,000 clones, approximately 90% of which appear only once. Adults between about 18 and 89 years of age took part from 20 to 25 US areas. Cohort 3 donors were reported recovered after two negative PCRs, clearance, or symptom resolution. The clonotype comes from a woman aged 18-29 years who had recovered from COVID-19. The V gene is TRBV28, the J gene TRBJ1-1; no reliable D call. Sequencing input: PBMCs or T cells enriched from blood (not recorded which). CDR3 coding DNA: TGTGCCAGCAGTTTTAGCAGTGGTGAAGCTTTCTTT. Its protein is CASSFSSGEAFF.